A selection of T cell receptor beta chains follows, all from one sample in a study of CD8+CD57+ T cells in acquired aplastic anemia. TCRdb re-called the reads with MiXCR, one entry per CDR3 protein. The sample yields 110,000 or so distinct CDR3 sequences, 45% to 60% seen once. Sequencing was carried out using sorted CD4+, CD8+, or CD8+CD57+ T cells (not recorded which) from PBMCs. The receptor set was obtained from a human donor with aplastic anemia. CDR3s include the opening cysteine and the closing phenylalanine or tryptophan. A D gene is named only where the DNA matches it firmly. Clone size is shown for a subset of rows, as once, few, many or a class of expanded clone.

TRBD2	TRBJ2-7	TRBV20-1	few	TGCAGTGCTAGGTGGACTAGCGGGATCTCTGACGAGCAGTACTTC	CSARWTSGISDEQYF
-	TRBJ1-5	TRBV19	-	TGTGCCAGTAGTACCGAGACAGGTTTCAATCAGCCCCAGCATTTT	CASSTETGFNQPQHF
TRBD1	TRBJ1-6	TRBV2	-	TGTGCCAACCGGGACAGGGGCATTTCACCCCTCCACTTT	CANRDRGISPLHF
-	TRBJ1-3	TRBV10-3	-	TGTGCCATCAGTGAGTCGGGAGGGGCCTCTGGAAACACCATATATTTT	CAISESGGASGNTIYF
-	TRBJ2-1	TRBV29-1	few	TGCAGCGTTATGCAACAAGGGAATGAGCAGTTCTTC	CSVMQQGNEQFF
-	TRBJ1-5	TRBV2	few	TGTGCCAGCAGTGATCTTTATAGCAATCAGCCCCAGCATTTT	CASSDLYSNQPQHF
-	TRBJ2-5	TRBV7-9	-	TGTGCCAGCAGCTTAGTGGTGGGCCCCTGGGAGACCCAGTACTTC	CASSLVVGPWETQYF
-	TRBJ2-3	TRBV7-9	few	TGTGCCAGCAGCCTAGGACCGGGTACGCAGTATTTT	CASSLGPGTQYF
TRBD1	TRBJ2-7	TRBV7-2	few	TGTGCCAGCAGCGAGCCGGGACAGGGGGCTGGGGTGTACTTC	CASSEPGQGAGVYF
-	TRBJ2-7	TRBV6-5	-	TGTGCCAGCAGTTACTTTAAAGGACGGCTGACCTACGAGCAGTACTTC	CASSYFKGRLTYEQYF
-	TRBJ2-7	TRBV7-2	-	TGTGCCAGCAGCCCAGTGCAGGGCTACGAGCAGTACTTC	CASSPVQGYEQYF
TRBD1	TRBJ1-2	TRBV24-1	once	TGTGCCACCAACCCGGGACAGGGGAATGGCTACACCTTC	CATNPGQGNGYTF
-	TRBJ1-6	TRBV7-2	-	TGTGCCAGCAGCTTAGCGCAGGAAGCCACCCTCCACTTT	CASSLAQEATLHF
-	TRBJ2-1	TRBV24-1	few	TGTGCCACCAGTGATGGGGGAGGCGAGCAGTTCTTC	CATSDGGGEQFF
TRBD1	TRBJ1-5	TRBV10-3	few	TGTGCCATCAGCCCGGGACAGACGTATAGCAATCAGCCCCAGCATTTT	CAISPGQTYSNQPQHF
-	TRBJ2-3	TRBV2	-	TGTGCCAGCAGTGAACCGCGAGGGGCTGGCACAGATACGCAGTATTTT	CASSEPRGAGTDTQYF
-	TRBJ2-7	TRBV20-1	-	TGCAGCGCACCGGGACGGTCCTACGAGCAGTACTTC	CSAPGRSYEQYF
-	TRBJ2-7	TRBV6-4	-	TGTGCCAGCAGTGACGGCCGGGGCCGGTATTACGAGCAGTACTTC	CASSDGRGRYYEQYF